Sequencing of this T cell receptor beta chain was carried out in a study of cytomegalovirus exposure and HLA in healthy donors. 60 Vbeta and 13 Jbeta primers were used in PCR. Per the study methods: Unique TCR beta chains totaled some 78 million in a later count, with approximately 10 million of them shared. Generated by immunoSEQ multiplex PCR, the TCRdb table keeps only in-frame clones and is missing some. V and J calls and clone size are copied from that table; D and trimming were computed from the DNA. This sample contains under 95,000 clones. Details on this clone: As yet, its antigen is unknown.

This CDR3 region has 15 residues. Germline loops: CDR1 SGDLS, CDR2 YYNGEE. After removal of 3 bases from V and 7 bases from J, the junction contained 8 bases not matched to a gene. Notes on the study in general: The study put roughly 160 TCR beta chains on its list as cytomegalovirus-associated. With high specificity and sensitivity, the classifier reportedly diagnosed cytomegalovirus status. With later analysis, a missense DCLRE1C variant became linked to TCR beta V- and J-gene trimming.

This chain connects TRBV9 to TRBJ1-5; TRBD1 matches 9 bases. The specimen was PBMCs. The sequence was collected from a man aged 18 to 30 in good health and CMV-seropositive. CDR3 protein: CASSATGGLGQPQHF. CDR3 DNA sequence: TGTGCCAGCAGCGCCACAGGGGGCTTAGGGCAGCCCCAGCATTTT. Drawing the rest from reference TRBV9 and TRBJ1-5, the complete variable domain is DSGVTQTPKHLITATGQRVTLRCSPRSGDLSVYWYQQSLDQGLQFLIQYYNGEERAKGNILERFSAQQFPDLHSELNLSSLELGDSALYFCASSATGGLGQPQHFGDGTRLSIL.